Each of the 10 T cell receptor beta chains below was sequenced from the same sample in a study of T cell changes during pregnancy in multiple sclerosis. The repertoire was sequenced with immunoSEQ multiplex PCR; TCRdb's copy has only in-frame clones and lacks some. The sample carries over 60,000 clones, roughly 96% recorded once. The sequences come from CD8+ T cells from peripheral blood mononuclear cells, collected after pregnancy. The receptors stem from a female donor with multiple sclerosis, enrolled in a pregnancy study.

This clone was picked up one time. CDR3 loop: CAWSVQVGYEQYF. The DNA of the CDR3 is TGTGCCTGGAGTGTACAGGTCGGCTACGAGCAGTACTTC. J is TRBJ2-7 and V is TRBV30, with D maybe TRBD1 (5 bases). CDR1 and CDR2 from the germline V gene are GTSNPN and SVGIG (reference sequence). Deletions cut 0 bases from V and 3 bases from J, with 9 bases between. The CDR3 loop spans 13 amino acids.

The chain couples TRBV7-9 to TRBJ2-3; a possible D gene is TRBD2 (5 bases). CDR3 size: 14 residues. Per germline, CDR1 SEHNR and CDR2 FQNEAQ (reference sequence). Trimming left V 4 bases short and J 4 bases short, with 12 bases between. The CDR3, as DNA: TGTGCCAGCAGCTGGGAGTTCAGGCCAGATACGCAGTATTTT. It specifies CASSWEFRPDTQYF.

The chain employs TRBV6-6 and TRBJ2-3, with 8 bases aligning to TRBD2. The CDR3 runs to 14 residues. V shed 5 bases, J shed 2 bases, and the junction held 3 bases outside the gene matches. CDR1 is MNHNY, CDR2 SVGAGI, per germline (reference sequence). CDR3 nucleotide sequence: TGTGCCAGCAGTATAGCGGGAAACACAGATACGCAGTATTTT. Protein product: CASSIAGNTDTQYF.

The CDR3 nucleotides are TGTGCCAGCAGCTTAGAGGACAGGGGGCTGGCAGATACGCAGTATTTT. Translating gives CASSLEDRGLADTQYF. The chain links TRBV7-9 to TRBJ2-3; 11 bases line up with TRBD1. The trim removed 1 base at V and 4 bases at J, leaving 4 bases unmatched. CDR3 length: 16 amino acids. Germline-derived CDR1 and CDR2 are SEHNR and FQNEAQ (reference sequence).

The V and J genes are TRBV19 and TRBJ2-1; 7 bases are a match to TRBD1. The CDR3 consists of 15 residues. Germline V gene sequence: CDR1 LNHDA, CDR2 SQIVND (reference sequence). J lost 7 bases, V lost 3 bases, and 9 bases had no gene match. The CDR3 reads CASSMGSGGENEQFF. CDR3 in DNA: TGTGCCAGTAGTATGGGGTCAGGGGGAGAGAATGAGCAGTTCTTC.

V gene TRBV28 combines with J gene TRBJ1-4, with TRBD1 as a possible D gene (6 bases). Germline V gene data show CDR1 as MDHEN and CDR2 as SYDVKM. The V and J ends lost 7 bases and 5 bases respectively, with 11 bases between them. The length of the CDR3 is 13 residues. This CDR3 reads CASKNRENEKLFF. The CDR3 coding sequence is TGTGCCAGCAAGAACAGGGAGAATGAAAAACTGTTTTTT.

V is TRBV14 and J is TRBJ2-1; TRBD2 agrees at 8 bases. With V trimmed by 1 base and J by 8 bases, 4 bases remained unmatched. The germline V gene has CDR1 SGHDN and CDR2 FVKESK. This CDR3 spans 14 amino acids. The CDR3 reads CASSQVALADEQFF. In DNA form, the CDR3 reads TGTGCCAGCAGCCAAGTTGCACTAGCGGATGAGCAGTTCTTC.

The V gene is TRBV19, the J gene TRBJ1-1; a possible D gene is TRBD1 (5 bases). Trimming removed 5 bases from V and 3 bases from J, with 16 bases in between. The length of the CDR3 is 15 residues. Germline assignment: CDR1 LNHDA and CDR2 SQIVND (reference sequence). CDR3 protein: CASSHRQSIYTEAFF. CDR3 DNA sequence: TGTGCCAGTAGTCACCGACAGAGTATTTACACTGAAGCTTTCTTT.

The CDR3, as DNA: TGTGCCAGCAGCCCCCTTGGGACTAGCGGTTACAATGAGCAGTTCTTC. Translating gives CASSPLGTSGYNEQFF. The V and J genes are TRBV7-9 and TRBJ2-1; the match to TRBD2 covers 11 bases. CDR1 and CDR2 (germline): SEHNR, FQNEAQ (reference sequence). The length of the CDR3 is 16 residues. V trimming: 5 bases; J trimming: 4 bases; junction bases outside the gene matches: 7. The whole variable domain, filled in from reference TRBV7-9 and TRBJ2-1, reads DTGVSQNPRHKITKRGQNVTFRCDPISEHNRLYWYRQTLGQGPEFLTYFQNEAQLEKSRLLSDRFSAERPKGSFSTLEIQRTEQGDSAMYLCASSPLGTSGYNEQFFGPGTRLTVL.

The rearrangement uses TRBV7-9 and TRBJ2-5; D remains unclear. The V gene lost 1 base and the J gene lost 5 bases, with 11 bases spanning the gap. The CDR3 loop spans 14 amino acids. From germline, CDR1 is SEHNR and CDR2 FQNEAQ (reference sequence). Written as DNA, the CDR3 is TGTGCCAGCAGCTTAGTCTTTCCCTTGGAGACCCAGTACTTC. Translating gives CASSLVFPLETQYF.